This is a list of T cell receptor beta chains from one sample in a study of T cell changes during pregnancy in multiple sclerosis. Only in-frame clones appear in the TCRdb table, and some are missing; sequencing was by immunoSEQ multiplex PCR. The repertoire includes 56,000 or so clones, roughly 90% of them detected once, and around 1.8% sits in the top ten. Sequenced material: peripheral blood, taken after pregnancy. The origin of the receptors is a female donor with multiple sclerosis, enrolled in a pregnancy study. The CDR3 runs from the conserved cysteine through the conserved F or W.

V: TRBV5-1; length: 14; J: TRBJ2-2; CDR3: CASFAGSRRGELFF
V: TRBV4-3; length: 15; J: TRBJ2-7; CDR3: CASSQVPAGRYEQYF
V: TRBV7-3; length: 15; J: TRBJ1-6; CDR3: CASSSSGLSNSPLHF
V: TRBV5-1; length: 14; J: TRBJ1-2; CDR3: CASSLEGTGYGYTF
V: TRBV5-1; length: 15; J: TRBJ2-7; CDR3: CASSRDPGQTYEQYF
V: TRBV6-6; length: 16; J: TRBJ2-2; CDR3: CASSRSQGPITGELFF
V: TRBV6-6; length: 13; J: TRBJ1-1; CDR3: CASPREQGDEAFF
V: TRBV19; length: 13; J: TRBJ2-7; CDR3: CATRTSGGYEQYF
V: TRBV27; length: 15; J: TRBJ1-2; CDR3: CASSVTVPGQNGYTF
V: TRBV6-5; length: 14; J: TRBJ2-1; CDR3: CASRTSGEYNEQFF
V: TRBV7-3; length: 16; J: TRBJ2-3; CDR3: CASSLMGHGSTDTQYF
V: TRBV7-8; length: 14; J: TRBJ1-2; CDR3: CASRGQDLLPGYTF
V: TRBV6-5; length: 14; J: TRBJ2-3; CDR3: CASRQFGGGPPQYF
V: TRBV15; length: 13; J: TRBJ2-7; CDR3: CATSNRVSYEQYF
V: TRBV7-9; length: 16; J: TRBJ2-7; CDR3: CASSPLGGLKSHEQYF
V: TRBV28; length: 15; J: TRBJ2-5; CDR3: CASSTRGGRQETQYF
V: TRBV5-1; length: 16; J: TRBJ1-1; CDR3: CASSLGFPRMNTEAFF
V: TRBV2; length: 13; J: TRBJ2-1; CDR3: CASSVRRDSLQFF
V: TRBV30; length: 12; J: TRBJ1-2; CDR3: CAWSVPGIGYTF
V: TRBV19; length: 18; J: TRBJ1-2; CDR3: CASSIDPYRRRGYYGYTF
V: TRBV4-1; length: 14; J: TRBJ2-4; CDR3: CASSPGEGWNIQYF
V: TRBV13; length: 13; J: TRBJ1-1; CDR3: CASISIMNTEAFF
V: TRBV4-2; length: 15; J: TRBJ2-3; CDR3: CASSHTSGGTDTQYF
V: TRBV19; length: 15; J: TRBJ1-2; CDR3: CASTPGGGIISGYTF
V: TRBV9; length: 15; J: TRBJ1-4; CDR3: CASSGGTATNEKLFF
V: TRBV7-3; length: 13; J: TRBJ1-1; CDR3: CASSIGVLTEAFF
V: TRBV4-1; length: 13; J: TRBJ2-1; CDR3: CASSYDGGANLFF
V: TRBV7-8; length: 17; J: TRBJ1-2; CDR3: CASSPEGTGGPNYGYTF
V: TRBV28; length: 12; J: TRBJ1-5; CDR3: CASSLIQGPQHF
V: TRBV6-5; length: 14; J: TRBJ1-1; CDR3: CASSYLQGGTEAFF
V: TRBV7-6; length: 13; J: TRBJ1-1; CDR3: CASSLYPFTEAFF
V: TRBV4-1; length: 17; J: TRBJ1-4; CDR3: CASSQRNFRETNEKLFF
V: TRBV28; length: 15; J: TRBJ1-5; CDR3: CASRPSARGNQPQHF
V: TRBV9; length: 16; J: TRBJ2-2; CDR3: CASSVRQEINTGELFF
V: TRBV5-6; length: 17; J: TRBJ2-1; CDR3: CASSRELAGGLNNEQFF
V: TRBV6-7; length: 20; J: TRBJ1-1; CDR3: CASSYSGGGGGCVRGTEAFF
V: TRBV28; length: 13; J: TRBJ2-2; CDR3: CASKDSTTGELFF
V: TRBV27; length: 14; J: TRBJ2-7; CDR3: CASSLAGTTYEQYF
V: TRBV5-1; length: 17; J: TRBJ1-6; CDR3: CASSLSGDGLWNSPLHF
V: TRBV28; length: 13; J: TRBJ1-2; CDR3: CASSPRIVMGYTF
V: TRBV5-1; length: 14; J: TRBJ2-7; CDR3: CASGTQGLHNEQYF
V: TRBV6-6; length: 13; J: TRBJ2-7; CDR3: CASTEAVTWEQYF
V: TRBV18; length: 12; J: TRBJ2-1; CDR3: CASSPARAEQFF
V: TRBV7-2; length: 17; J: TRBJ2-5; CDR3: CASSLDPRTGFSETQYF
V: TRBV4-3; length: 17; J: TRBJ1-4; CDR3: CASSQGRWRQGNEKLFF
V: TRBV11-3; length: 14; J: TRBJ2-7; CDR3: CASSLGGASYEQYF
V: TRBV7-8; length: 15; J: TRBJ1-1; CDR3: CASSLSLKPDTEAFF
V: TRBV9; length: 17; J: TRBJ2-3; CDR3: CASSVGSGGASTDTQYF
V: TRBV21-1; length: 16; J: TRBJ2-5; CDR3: CASSKCLRLSQETQYF
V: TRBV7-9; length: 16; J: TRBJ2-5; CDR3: CASSSQILTGEETQYF
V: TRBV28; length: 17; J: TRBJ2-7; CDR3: CASTLRDNSWGFYEQYF
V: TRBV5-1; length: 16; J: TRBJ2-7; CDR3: CASSLGDRGPEEEQYF
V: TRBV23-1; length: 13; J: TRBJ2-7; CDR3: CASRAGLSYEQYF
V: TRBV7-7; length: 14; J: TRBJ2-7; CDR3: CASSPRQDTYEQYF
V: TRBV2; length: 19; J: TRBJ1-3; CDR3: CASSPITPGTVDSGNTIYF
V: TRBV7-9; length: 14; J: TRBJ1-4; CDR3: CASSPRGKNEKLFF